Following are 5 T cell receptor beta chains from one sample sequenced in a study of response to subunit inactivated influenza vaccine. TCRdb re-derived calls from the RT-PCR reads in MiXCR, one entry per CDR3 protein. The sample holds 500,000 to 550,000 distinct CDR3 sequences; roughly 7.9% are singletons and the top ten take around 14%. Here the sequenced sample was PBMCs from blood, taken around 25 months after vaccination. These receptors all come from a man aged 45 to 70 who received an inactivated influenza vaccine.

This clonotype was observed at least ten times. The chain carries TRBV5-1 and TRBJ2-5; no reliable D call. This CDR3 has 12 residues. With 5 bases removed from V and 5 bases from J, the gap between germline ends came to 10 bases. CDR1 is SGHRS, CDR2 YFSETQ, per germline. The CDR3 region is CASRSPAETQYF. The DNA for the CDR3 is TGCGCCAGCAGATCTCCGGCTGAGACCCAGTACTTC.

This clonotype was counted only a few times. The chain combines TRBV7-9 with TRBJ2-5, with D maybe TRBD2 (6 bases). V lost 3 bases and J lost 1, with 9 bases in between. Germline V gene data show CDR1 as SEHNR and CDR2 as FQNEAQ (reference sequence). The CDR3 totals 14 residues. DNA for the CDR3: TGTGCCAGCAGCTTGGGACTGCCCCAAGAGACCCAGTACTTC. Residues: CASSLGLPQETQYF.

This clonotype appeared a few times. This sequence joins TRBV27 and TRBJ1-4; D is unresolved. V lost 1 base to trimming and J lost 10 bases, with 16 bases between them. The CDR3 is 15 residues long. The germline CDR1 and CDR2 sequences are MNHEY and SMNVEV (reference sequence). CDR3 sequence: CASSLFGPFGGKLFF. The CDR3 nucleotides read TGTGCCAGCAGTTTATTTGGGCCGTTCGGTGGAAAACTGTTTTTT.

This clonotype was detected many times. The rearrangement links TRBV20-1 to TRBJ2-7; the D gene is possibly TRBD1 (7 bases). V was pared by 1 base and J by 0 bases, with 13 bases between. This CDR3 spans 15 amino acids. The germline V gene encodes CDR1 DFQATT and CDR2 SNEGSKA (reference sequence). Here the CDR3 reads CSARGGDRSSYEQYF. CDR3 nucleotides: TGCAGTGCTAGAGGGGGGGACAGAAGCTCCTACGAGCAGTACTTC.

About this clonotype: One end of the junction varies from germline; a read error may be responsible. The DNA of the CDR3 is TGTGCCAGCAGTTTGGGTTCAGGGACAACCAGTGTCTCATTC. Translated, it gives CASSLGSGTTSVSF. The genes are TRBV12-3 or TRBV12-4 and TRBJ1-2; TRBD1 might be the D (6 bases). The CDR3 extends over 14 amino acids.